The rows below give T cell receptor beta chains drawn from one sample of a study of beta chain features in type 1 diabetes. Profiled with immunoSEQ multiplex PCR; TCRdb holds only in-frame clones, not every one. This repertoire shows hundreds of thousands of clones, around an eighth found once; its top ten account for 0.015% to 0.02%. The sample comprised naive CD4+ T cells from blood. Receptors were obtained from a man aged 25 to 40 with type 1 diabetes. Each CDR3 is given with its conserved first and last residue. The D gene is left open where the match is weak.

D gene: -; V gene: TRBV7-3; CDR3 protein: CASSPQGGYGYTF
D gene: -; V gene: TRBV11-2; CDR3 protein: CASSLRQRAYEQYF
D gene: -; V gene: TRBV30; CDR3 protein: CAWNPHGRDYEQYF
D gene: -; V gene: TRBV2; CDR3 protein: CASKGYQETQYF
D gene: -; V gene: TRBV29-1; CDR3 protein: CSVHRESDTEAFF
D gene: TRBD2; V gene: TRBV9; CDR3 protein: CASSPTGTSGTYEQYF
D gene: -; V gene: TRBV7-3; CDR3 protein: CASSLTYDYPNEQFF
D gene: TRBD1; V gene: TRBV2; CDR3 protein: CAGLGTGAITDTQYF
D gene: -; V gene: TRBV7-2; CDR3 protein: CASSAGTGVYNEQFF
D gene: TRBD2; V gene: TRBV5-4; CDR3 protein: CASSGGTTYTGELFF
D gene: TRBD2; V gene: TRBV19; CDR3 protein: CASSSWTSGRAGELFF
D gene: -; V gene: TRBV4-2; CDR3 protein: CASSQDRGSDTQYF
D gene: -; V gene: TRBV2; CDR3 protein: CASRGSGLNEQFF
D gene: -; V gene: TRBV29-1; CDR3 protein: CSQLRGTETQYF
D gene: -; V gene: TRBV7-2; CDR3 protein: CASSLVRELPGELFF
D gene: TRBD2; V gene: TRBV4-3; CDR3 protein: CASSQVAGGVDTQYF
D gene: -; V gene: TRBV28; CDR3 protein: CASRTSGGTDTQYF
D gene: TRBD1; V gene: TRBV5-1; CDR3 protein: CASSPGTGRNQPQHF
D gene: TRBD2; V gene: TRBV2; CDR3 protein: CASTVLAGASDTQYF
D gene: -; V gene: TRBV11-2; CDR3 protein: CASSRSWQGGGNTIYF
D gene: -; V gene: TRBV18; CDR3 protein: CASSPRRQETQYF
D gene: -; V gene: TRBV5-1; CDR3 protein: CASSDQGSYEQYF
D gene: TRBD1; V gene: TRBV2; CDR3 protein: CASSRTGGGGEQYF
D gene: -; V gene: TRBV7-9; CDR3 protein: CASSPLADTQYF
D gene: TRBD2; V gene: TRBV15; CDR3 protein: CATSRDLAGGRHEQFF
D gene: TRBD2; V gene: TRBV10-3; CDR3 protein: CAISGTSNYEQYF
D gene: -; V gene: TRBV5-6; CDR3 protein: CASGRQRVTDTQYF
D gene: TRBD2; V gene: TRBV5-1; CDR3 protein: CASSVSGSEQFF
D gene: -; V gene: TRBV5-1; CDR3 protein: CASSLESAGIGETQYF
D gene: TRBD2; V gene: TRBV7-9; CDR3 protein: CASSWGGLRELSYEQYF
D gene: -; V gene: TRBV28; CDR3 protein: CATGIYGNYGYTF
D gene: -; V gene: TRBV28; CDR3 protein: CASSLPAGPGTQYF
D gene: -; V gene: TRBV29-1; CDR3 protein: CSVRSPRFYEQYF
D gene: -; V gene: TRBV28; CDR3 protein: CASSLVDSAGYTF
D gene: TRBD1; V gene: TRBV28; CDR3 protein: CASSSAWTGQETQYF
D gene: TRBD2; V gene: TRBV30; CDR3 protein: CAWNLGRATNIQYF
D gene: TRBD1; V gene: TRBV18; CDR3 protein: CASSPPRGQGWETQYF
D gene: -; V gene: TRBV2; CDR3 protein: CASNPRDGGNEQFF
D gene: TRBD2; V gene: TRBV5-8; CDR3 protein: CASSGAGGSFRETQYF